Below are 31 T cell receptor beta chains sequenced from a single sample in a study of CD8+ T cells in alopecia areata. RNA was extracted and reverse transcribed into cDNA as the sequencing template. Assay: immunoSEQ multiplex PCR; the TCRdb copy retains only in-frame clones and omits some. In the table there are fewer than 80,000 clones, 55% to 65% of which are singletons. Material: CD8+ T cells sorted from blood, obtained at week 0. Every receptor here comes from a human donor with alopecia areata.

This chain connects TRBV5-1 to TRBJ2-7; 9 nucleotides line up with TRBD1. Looked up from germline, CDR1 is SGHRS and CDR2 is YFSETQ. The CDR3 covers 15 residues. Trimming cost V 0 bases and J 1 base; bases outside gene matches: 2. The CDR3, as DNA: TGCGCCAGCAGCTTGGACGGACAGGGGTCCTACGAGCAGTACTTC. This codes for CASSLDGQGSYEQYF.

The chain employs TRBV7-9 and TRBJ1-1; D is unclear. The CDR3 spans 13 residues. Trimming removed 1 base at V and 0 bases at J, with 3 bases between. Germline CDR1 SEHNR, CDR2 FQNEAQ (reference sequence). CDR3 residues: CASSLDVNTEAFF. The CDR3 DNA is TGTGCCAGCAGCTTAGATGTGAACACTGAAGCTTTCTTT.

The V call is TRBV29-1, the J call TRBJ2-3; possibly TRBD2 for D (6 bases). This CDR3 is built from 15 residues. Germline loops: CDR1 SQVTM, CDR2 ANQGSEA. V was cut by 1 base and J by 0 bases, with 11 bases left in between. The CDR3 DNA reads TGCAGCGTTGAAGGGTTAGCGGACAGCACAGATACGCAGTATTTT. Protein product: CSVEGLADSTDTQYF.

J is TRBJ2-3 and V is TRBV9; 9 bases are a match to TRBD2. The CDR3 totals 15 residues. Germline assignment: CDR1 SGDLS and CDR2 YYNGEE. Trimming removed 3 bases from V and 9 bases from J; junction bases left unmatched: 11. CDR3 coding DNA: TGTGCCAGCAGCGAGGGGGTAGCGGGAGCTTCGACGCAGTATTTT. Translation: CASSEGVAGASTQYF.

This clone appeared a few times. CDR3 loop: CASSQVAGFYNEQFF. The CDR3 DNA reads TGTGCCAGCAGCCAGGTAGCGGGGTTCTACAATGAGCAGTTCTTC. This sequence joins TRBV7-3 and TRBJ2-1; TRBD2 matches 8 bases. This CDR3 has 15 residues. V was clipped by 5 bases and J by 3 bases; unmatched bases: 6. Per the germline V gene, CDR1 is SGHTA and CDR2 is FQGTGA.

The V call is TRBV9, the J call TRBJ2-7; the match to TRBD2 covers 9 bases. Per germline, CDR1 SGDLS and CDR2 YYNGEE. The CDR3 has 14 residues. The trim removed 1 base at V and 4 bases at J, leaving 3 bases unmatched. CDR3 sequence: CASSVIAGGYEQYF. CDR3 bases: TGTGCCAGCAGCGTAATTGCGGGAGGGTACGAGCAGTACTTC.

This clone turned up a few times. V gene TRBV29-1 combines with J gene TRBJ2-1; D gene ambiguous. V gave up 3 bases and J gave up 7 bases, with 10 bases separating them. The germline CDR1 and CDR2 sequences are SQVTM and ANQGSEA. CDR3 size: 12 residues. CDR3 protein: CSVDPRWNEQFF. The DNA for the CDR3 is TGCAGCGTTGACCCTAGATGGAATGAGCAGTTCTTC.

This chain uses TRBV7-9 with TRBJ2-7, with D perhaps matching TRBD1 (5 bases). Germline CDR1 reads SEHNR; CDR2 reads FQNEAQ (reference sequence). V was pared by 8 bases and J by 2 bases, with 10 bases between. The CDR3 is 12 residues long. CDR3 protein: CASGASTYEQYF. The DNA of the CDR3 is TGTGCCAGCGGGGCATCCACCTACGAGCAGTACTTC.

This clone was seen only once. The rearrangement links TRBV7-9 to TRBJ2-1, with unresolved D. Germline CDR1 reads SEHNR; CDR2 reads FQNEAQ (reference sequence). This CDR3 is 16 amino acids long. V gave up 5 bases and J gave up 0 bases, with 14 bases separating them. CDR3 DNA: TGTGCCAGCAGCAATAATGACGGAAGCTCCTACAATGAGCAGTTCTTC. Protein: CASSNNDGSSYNEQFF.

This clone came up a few times. The V gene is TRBV7-9, the J gene TRBJ2-1; 8 bases align to TRBD1. The trim removed 7 bases at V and 5 bases at J, leaving 10 bases unmatched. In germline, CDR1 is SEHNR, CDR2 FQNEAQ (reference sequence). The CDR3 has 15 amino acids. The CDR3 spells CASNREGQADNEQFF. The CDR3 DNA is TGTGCCAGCAATCGAGAGGGACAGGCAGACAATGAGCAGTTCTTC.

V is TRBV6-6 and J is TRBJ2-3; 14 positions match TRBD2. Per germline, CDR1 MNHNY and CDR2 SVGAGI (reference sequence). The CDR3 extends over 14 amino acids. V shed 7 bases, J shed 6 bases, and the junction held 3 bases outside the gene matches. The CDR3 loop reads CASTWTSGGDTQYF. CDR3 DNA sequence: TGTGCCAGCACATGGACTAGCGGGGGGGATACGCAGTATTTT.

This clone was seen a few times. The chain carries TRBV5-1 and TRBJ2-7; a possible D gene is TRBD2 (5 bases). The germline CDR1 and CDR2 sequences are SGHRS and YFSETQ. This CDR3 region has 10 residues. V lost 4 bases and J 6 bases, leaving 5 bases between the germline ends. The CDR3: CASSGSEQYF. The CDR3 DNA reads as TGCGCCAGCAGCGGGAGCGAGCAGTACTTC.

Here the CDR3 reads CAISDRTGGNQPQHF. The CDR3 DNA reads as TGTGCCATCAGTGATAGGACAGGGGGCAATCAGCCCCAGCATTTT. The V call is TRBV10-3, the J call TRBJ1-5, with 9 bases fitting TRBD1. Trimming took 3 bases from V and 2 from J; bases not matched to a gene: 2. The length of the CDR3 is 15 residues. Germline loops: CDR1 ENHRY, CDR2 SYGVKD.

The chain has TRBV29-1 and TRBJ2-7; D may be TRBD2 (5 bases). In germline, CDR1 is SQVTM, CDR2 ANQGSEA. The V and J ends lost 2 bases and 3 bases respectively, with 20 bases between them. The CDR3 is made up of 16 amino acids. CDR3 nucleotides: TGCAGCGTTGAAAGCGGCAGGTCAATTGCCGGCTACGAGCAGTACTTC. It yields the protein CSVESGRSIAGYEQYF.

This clone has a single count. This chain uses TRBV7-9 with TRBJ2-7; 7 nucleotides align to TRBD1. This CDR3 comprises 15 residues. Trimming took 5 bases from V and 2 from J; bases not matched to a gene: 9. Germline CDR1 and CDR2: SEHNR and FQNEAQ (reference sequence). DNA of the CDR3: TGTGCCAGCAGCCTCCCTGAGACAGGGACCTACGAGCAGTACTTC. It specifies CASSLPETGTYEQYF.

This clone came up a few times. This chain joins TRBV19 and TRBJ1-4; TRBD1 is a possible D gene (6 bases). Germline lookup yields CDR1 LNHDA and CDR2 SQIVND (reference sequence). CDR3 length: 15 amino acids. V shed 4 bases and J shed 6 bases, with 15 bases lying between them. The CDR3 loop reads CASSTGAARDEKLFF. CDR3 DNA sequence: TGTGCCAGTAGTACAGGGGCCGCAAGGGATGAAAAACTGTTTTTT. Supplemented by reference TRBV19 and TRBJ1-4, the full variable domain reads DGGITQSPKYLFRKEGQNVTLSCEQNLNHDAMYWYRQDPGQGLRLIYYSQIVNDFQKGDIAEGYSVSREKKESFPLTVTSAQKNPTAFYLCASSTGAARDEKLFFGSGTQLSVL.

The rearrangement joins TRBV29-1 to TRBJ2-2, with no clear D. Germline V gives CDR1 SQVTM, CDR2 ANQGSEA. Trimming removed 3 bases at V and 0 bases at J, with 5 bases between. This CDR3 spans 13 amino acids. CDR3 bases: TGCAGCGTTGACTCCGCGAACACCGGGGAGCTGTTTTTT. This gives the protein CSVDSANTGELFF.

The chain is built from TRBV25-1 and TRBJ2-2; D assignment may be TRBD1 or TRBD2 (5 bases each). From germline, CDR1 is MGHDK and CDR2 SYGVNS. V dropped 7 bases and J dropped 5 bases, with 11 bases sitting between them. The CDR3 loop spans 13 amino acids. The CDR3 DNA reads as TGTGCCAGCAAGGGGCGCGGGACCGGGGAGCTGTTTTTT. Translation: CASKGRGTGELFF.

The chain uses TRBV6-6 and TRBJ2-7; 7 positions match TRBD1. Germline CDR1 MNHNY, CDR2 SVGAGI (reference sequence). The CDR3 is 13 amino acids. Unmatched junction bases numbered 5, after V lost 4 bases and J lost 5 bases. The CDR3 spells CASSWGTADEQYF. CDR3 nucleotides: TGTGCCAGCAGTTGGGGGACAGCTGACGAGCAGTACTTC.

The chain uses TRBV30 and TRBJ2-7; 14 bases agree with TRBD2. CDR3 size: 15 residues. Losses at the gene ends were 4 bases for V and 4 bases for J; bases not matched to a gene: 6. Germline values: CDR1 GTSNPN, CDR2 SVGIG (reference sequence). This CDR3 is CAWTGTSGREYEQYF. The CDR3 DNA sequence: TGTGCCTGGACCGGGACTAGCGGGAGAGAATACGAGCAGTACTTC.

DNA for the CDR3: TGTGCCAGCTCACCACCGGGAGGGACCTACAATGAGCAGTTCTTC. Amino acid sequence: CASSPPGGTYNEQFF. V and J are TRBV18 and TRBJ2-1; 7 nucleotides align to TRBD2. The CDR3 consists of 15 residues. Germline values: CDR1 KGHSH, CDR2 LQKENI. V was clipped by 0 bases and J by 2 bases; unmatched bases: 1.

The chain has TRBV29-1 and TRBJ2-6; D uncertain. CDR3 size: 15 residues. The ends were cut back, 3 bases at V and 1 base at J, with 10 bases in the middle. CDR1 SQVTM and CDR2 ANQGSEA come from the germline V gene. CDR3 DNA sequence: TGCAGCGTTGAGCAGTTAGGGTCTGGGGCCAACGTCCTGACTTTC. Translated: CSVEQLGSGANVLTF. Together with reference TRBV29-1 and TRBJ2-6, the CDR3 gives the full variable domain: SAVISQKPSRDICQRGTSLTIQCQVDSQVTMMFWYRQQPGQSLTLIATANQGSEATYESGFVIDKFPISRPNLTFSTLTVSNMSPEDSSIYLCSVEQLGSGANVLTFGAGSRLTVL.

The chain uses TRBV7-9 and TRBJ2-3, with D maybe TRBD2 (5 bases). V lost 5 bases and J lost 14, with 17 bases in between. Germline lookup yields CDR1 SEHNR and CDR2 FQNEAQ (reference sequence). The CDR3 extends over 12 amino acids. DNA of the CDR3: TGTGCCAGCAGCGAAATTAACGGACTCCCGTATTTT. Translated, it gives CASSEINGLPYF.

The chain is built from TRBV11-2 and TRBJ2-1, with TRBD2 matching over 14 bases. The germline V gene encodes CDR1 SGHAT and CDR2 FQNNGV. The V gene end was trimmed by 4 bases and the J gene end by 8 bases; junction bases not matched to a gene: 7. CDR3 size: 16 residues. The CDR3 DNA follows: TGTGCCAGCAGCTCGACTAGCGGGAGGGCCGAGGATGAGCAGTTCTTC. Translated: CASSSTSGRAEDEQFF.

The V and J genes are TRBV2 and TRBJ2-7; perhaps TRBD1 as D (6 bases). Trimming removed 6 bases at V and 5 bases at J, with 20 bases between. This CDR3 comprises 15 residues. Looked up from germline, CDR1 is SNHLY and CDR2 is FYNNEI. This chain's CDR3 is CASSASSARQDEQYF. The CDR3 nucleotides are TGTGCCAGCAGCGCGTCGTCGGCCAGACAGGACGAGCAGTACTTC.

V gene TRBV25-1 combines with J gene TRBJ1-2; 8 bases match TRBD1. The CDR3 is made up of 14 amino acids. From germline, CDR1 is MGHDK and CDR2 SYGVNS. V shed 2 bases, J shed 3 bases, and the junction held 2 bases outside the gene matches. This CDR3 reads CASSETGGYYGYTF. The CDR3 DNA is TGTGCCAGCAGTGAAACAGGGGGTTACTATGGCTACACCTTC.

The table lists this clone with a few counts. The gene calls are TRBV29-1 and TRBJ2-1; D uncertain. The CDR3 loop spans 13 amino acids. Trimming took 4 bases from V and 6 from J, leaving 13 bases between them. Germline V gene sequence: CDR1 SQVTM, CDR2 ANQGSEA. This CDR3 is CSVGVGLFNEQFF. The CDR3 bases are TGCAGCGTTGGGGTAGGGCTATTCAATGAGCAGTTCTTC.

For the CDR3, the DNA is TGCGCCAGCAGTTCCGGGCTTGAAGCTTTCTTT. Translated: CASSSGLEAFF. The chain recombines TRBV5-1 with TRBJ1-1; D unclear. This CDR3 has 11 residues. Trimming pared 5 bases from V and 7 bases from J, leaving 9 bases between. CDR1 is SGHRS, CDR2 YFSETQ, per germline.

This clone was found a few times. The chain recombines TRBV30 with TRBJ2-3; D is unclear. The V end lost 4 bases, the J end lost 3 bases, and 8 bases lay between the germline ends. Looked up from germline, CDR1 is GTSNPN and CDR2 is SVGIG (reference sequence). The CDR3 is 12 amino acids. The CDR3 nucleotides read TGTGCCTGGATTGAGCCTACAGATACGCAGTATTTT. It specifies CAWIEPTDTQYF. Using reference TRBV30 and TRBJ2-3 for the parts outside the CDR3, the full variable domain is SQTIHQWPATLVQPVGSPLSLECTVEGTSNPNLYWYRQAAGRGLQLLFYSVGIGQISSEVPQNLSASRPQDRQFILSSKKLLLSDSGFYLCAWIEPTDTQYFGPGTRLTVL.

The V call is TRBV13, the J call TRBJ2-1; the match to TRBD1 covers 9 bases. The junction had 12 bases not matched to a gene; V was cut back by 2 bases and J by 10 bases. CDR1 is PRHDT, CDR2 FYEKMQ, per germline (reference sequence). This CDR3 comprises 16 residues. CDR3 coding DNA: TGTGCCAGCAGCTTATGTCCGGGACAGGGATCGTGCGAGCAGTTCTTC. It encodes CASSLCPGQGSCEQFF.

The genes are TRBV19 and TRBJ1-5; tentative D call: TRBD1 (5 bases). Trimming shortened V by 3 bases and J by 2 bases, and 8 bases separated the two germline ends. CDR1 LNHDA and CDR2 SQIVND come from the germline V gene (reference sequence). This CDR3 is built from 14 residues. This CDR3 reads CASSMRGGNQPQHF. The CDR3 nucleotides read TGTGCCAGTAGTATGAGGGGCGGCAATCAGCCCCAGCATTTT.